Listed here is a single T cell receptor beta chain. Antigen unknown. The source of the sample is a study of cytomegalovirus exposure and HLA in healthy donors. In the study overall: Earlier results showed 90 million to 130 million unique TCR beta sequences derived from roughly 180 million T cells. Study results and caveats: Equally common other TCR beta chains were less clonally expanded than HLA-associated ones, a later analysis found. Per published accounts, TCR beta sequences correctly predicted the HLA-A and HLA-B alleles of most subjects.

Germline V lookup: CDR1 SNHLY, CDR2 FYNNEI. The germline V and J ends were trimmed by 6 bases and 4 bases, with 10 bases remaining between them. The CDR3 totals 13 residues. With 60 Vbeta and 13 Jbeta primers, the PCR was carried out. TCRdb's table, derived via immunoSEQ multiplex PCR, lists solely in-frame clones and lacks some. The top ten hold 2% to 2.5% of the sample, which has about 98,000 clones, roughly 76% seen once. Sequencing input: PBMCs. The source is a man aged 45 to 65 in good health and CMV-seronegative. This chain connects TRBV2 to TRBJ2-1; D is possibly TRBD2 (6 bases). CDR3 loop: CASRWGVYNEQFF. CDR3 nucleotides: TGTGCCAGCAGATGGGGGGTATACAATGAGCAGTTCTTC.